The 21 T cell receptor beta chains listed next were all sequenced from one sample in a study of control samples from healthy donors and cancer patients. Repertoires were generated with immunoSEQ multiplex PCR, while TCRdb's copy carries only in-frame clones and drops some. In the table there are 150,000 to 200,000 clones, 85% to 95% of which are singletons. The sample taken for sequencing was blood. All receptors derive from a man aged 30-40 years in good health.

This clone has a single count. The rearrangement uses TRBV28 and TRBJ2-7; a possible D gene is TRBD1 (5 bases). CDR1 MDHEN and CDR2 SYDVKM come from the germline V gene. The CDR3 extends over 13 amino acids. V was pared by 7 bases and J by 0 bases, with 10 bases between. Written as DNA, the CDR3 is TGTGCCAGCATGGGGCCGCACTCCTACGAGCAGTACTTC. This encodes CASMGPHSYEQYF.

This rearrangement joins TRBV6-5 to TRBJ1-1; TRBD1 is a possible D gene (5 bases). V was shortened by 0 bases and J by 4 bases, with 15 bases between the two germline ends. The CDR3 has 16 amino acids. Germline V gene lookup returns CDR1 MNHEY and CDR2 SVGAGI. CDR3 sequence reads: CASSYSSGGSITEAFF. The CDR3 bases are TGTGCCAGCAGTTACTCGAGTGGGGGGTCCATCACTGAAGCTTTCTTT.

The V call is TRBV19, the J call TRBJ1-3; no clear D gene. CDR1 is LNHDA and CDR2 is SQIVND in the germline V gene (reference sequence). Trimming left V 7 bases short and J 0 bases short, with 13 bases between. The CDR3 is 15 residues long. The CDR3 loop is CASTQRVISGNTIYF. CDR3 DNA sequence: TGTGCCAGTACCCAGCGGGTTATCTCTGGAAACACCATATATTTT.

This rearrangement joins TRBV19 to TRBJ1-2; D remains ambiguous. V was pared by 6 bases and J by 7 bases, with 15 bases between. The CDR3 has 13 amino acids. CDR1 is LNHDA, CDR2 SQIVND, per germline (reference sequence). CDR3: CASREWTLAGYTF. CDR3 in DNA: TGTGCCAGTAGGGAATGGACCCTAGCTGGCTACACCTTC. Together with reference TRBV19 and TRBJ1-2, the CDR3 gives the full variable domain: DGGITQSPKYLFRKEGQNVTLSCEQNLNHDAMYWYRQDPGQGLRLIYYSQIVNDFQKGDIAEGYSVSREKKESFPLTVTSAQKNPTAFYLCASREWTLAGYTFGSGTRLTVV.

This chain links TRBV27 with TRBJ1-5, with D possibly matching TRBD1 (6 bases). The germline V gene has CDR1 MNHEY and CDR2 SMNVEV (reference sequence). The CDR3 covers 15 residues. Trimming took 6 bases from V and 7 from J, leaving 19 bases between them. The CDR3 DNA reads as TGTGCCAGCAGCTACACATCAGGGGCCGGACAGCCCCAGCATTTT. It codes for CASSYTSGAGQPQHF.

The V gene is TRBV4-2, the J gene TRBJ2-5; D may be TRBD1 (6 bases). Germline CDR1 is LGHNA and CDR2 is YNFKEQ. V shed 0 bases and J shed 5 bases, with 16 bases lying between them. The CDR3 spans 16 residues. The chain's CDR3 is CASSQEVGAGLETQYF. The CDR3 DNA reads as TGTGCCAGCAGCCAAGAAGTGGGGGCCGGGTTGGAGACCCAGTACTTC.

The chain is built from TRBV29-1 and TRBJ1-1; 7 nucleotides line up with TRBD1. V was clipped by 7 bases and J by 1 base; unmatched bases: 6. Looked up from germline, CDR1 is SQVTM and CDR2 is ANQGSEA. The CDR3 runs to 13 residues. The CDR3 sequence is CSGATGRNTEAFF. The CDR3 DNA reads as TGCAGCGGTGCGACAGGGAGGAACACTGAAGCTTTCTTT. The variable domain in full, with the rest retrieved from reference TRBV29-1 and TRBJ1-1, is SAVISQKPSRDICQRGTSLTIQCQVDSQVTMMFWYRQQPGQSLTLIATANQGSEATYESGFVIDKFPISRPNLTFSTLTVSNMSPEDSSIYLCSGATGRNTEAFFGQGTRLTVV.

The CDR3 DNA is TGTGCCAGCAGCTACGACTGGAACAGGGGAAGCGATGGCTACACCTTC. Translation: CASSYDWNRGSDGYTF. The rearrangement uses TRBV7-9 and TRBJ1-2; 7 positions agree with TRBD1. The J segment lost 6 bases and the V segment lost 4 bases, leaving 14 bases of the junction unmatched. In germline, CDR1 is SEHNR, CDR2 FQNEAQ (reference sequence). The CDR3 loop spans 16 amino acids.

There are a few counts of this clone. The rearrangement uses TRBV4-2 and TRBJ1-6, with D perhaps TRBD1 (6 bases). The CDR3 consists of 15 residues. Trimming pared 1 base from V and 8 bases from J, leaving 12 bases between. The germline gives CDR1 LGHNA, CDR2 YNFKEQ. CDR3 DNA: TGTGCCAGCAGCCAAGTAGGGGGGGAATATTCACCCCTCCACTTT. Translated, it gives CASSQVGGEYSPLHF.

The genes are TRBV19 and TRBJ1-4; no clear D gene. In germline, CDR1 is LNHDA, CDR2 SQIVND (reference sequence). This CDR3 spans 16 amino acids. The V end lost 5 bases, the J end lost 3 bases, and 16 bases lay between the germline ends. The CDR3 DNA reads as TGTGCCAGTAGTCATCCCCGGACGGATTCTAATGAAAAACTGTTTTTT. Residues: CASSHPRTDSNEKLFF.

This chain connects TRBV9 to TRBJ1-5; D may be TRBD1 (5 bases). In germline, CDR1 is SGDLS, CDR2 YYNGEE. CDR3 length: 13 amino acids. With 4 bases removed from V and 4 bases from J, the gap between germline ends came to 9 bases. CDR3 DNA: TGTGCCAGCAGCCAGGGTAGTAATCAGCCCCAGCATTTT. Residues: CASSQGSNQPQHF. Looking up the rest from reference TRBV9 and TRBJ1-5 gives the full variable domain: DSGVTQTPKHLITATGQRVTLRCSPRSGDLSVYWYQQSLDQGLQFLIQYYNGEERAKGNILERFSAQQFPDLHSELNLSSLELGDSALYFCASSQGSNQPQHFGDGTRLSIL.

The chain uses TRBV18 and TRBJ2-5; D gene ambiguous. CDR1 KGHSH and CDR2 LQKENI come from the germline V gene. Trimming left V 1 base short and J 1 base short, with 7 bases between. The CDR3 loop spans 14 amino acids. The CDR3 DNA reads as TGTGCCAGCTCACCACTCGCAGTCCAAGAGACCCAGTACTTC. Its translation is CASSPLAVQETQYF. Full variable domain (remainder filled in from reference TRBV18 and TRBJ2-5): NAGVMQNPRHLVRRRGQEARLRCSPMKGHSHVYWYRQLPEEGLKFMVYLQKENIIDESGMPKERFSAEFPKEGPSILRIQQVVRGDSAAYFCASSPLAVQETQYFGPGTRLLVL.

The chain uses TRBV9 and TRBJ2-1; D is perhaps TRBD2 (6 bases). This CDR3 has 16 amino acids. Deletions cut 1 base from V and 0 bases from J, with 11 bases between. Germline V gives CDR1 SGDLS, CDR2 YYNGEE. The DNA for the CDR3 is TGTGCCAGCAGCGTATCGGGGGAAAGCTCCTACAATGAGCAGTTCTTC. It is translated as CASSVSGESSYNEQFF.

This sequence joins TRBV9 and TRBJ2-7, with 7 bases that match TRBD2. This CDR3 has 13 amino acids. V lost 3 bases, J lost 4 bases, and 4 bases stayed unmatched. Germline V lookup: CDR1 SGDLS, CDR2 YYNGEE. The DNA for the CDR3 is TGTGCCAGCAGCGCCGCGGGGGAGTACGAGCAGTACTTC. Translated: CASSAAGEYEQYF. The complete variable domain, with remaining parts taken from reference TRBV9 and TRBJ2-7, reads DSGVTQTPKHLITATGQRVTLRCSPRSGDLSVYWYQQSLDQGLQFLIQYYNGEERAKGNILERFSAQQFPDLHSELNLSSLELGDSALYFCASSAAGEYEQYFGPGTRLTVT.

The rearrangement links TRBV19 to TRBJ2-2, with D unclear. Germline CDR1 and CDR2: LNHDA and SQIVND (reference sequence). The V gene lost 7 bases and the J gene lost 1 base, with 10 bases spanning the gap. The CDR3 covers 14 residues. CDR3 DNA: TGTGCCAGTACGGTGCAGATGAACACCGGGGAGCTGTTTTTT. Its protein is CASTVQMNTGELFF.

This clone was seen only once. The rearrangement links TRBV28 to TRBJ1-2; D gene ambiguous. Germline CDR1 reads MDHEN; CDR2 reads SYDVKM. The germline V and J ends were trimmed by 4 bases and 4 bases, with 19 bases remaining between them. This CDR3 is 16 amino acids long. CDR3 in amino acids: CASSSGTRALPYGYTF. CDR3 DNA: TGTGCCAGCAGTTCGGGAACTAGGGCGCTCCCCTATGGCTACACCTTC.

The CDR3 is CASSTTPGSGYGYTF. CDR3 sequence (DNA): TGTGCCAGCAGCACCACCCCGGGCTCGGGCTATGGCTACACCTTC. The rearrangement uses TRBV5-4 and TRBJ1-2, with D unclear. This CDR3 is 15 amino acids long. The germline V gene encodes CDR1 SGHNT and CDR2 YYREEE (reference sequence). Trimming shortened V by 4 bases and J by 4 bases, and 17 bases separated the two germline ends.

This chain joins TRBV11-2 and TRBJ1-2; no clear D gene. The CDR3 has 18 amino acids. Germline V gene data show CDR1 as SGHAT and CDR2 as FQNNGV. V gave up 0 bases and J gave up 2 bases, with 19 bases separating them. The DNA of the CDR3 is TGTGCCAGCAGCTTAGATCGTCGCAGTTCCACTTTCAACTATGGCTACACCTTC. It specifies CASSLDRRSSTFNYGYTF.

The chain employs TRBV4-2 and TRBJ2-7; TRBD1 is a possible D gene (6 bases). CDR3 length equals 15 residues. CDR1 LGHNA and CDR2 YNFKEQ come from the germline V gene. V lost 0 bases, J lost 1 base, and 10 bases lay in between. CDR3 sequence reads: CASSQEAGESYEQYF. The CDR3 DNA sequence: TGTGCCAGCAGCCAAGAAGCAGGGGAATCCTACGAGCAGTACTTC.

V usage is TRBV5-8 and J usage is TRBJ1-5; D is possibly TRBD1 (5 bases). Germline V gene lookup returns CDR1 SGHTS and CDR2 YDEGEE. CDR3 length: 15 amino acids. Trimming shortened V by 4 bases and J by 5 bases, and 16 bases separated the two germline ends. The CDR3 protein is CASSKPGRLDQPQHF. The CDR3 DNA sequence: TGTGCCAGCAGCAAGCCGGGACGGCTGGATCAGCCCCAGCATTTT.

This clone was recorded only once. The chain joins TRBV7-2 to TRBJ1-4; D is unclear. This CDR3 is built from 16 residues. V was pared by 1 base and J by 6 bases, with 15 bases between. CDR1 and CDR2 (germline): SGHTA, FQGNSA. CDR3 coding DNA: TGTGCCAGCAGCTTAGTTGCACAAGCGCAATATGAAAAACTGTTTTTT. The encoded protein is CASSLVAQAQYEKLFF.